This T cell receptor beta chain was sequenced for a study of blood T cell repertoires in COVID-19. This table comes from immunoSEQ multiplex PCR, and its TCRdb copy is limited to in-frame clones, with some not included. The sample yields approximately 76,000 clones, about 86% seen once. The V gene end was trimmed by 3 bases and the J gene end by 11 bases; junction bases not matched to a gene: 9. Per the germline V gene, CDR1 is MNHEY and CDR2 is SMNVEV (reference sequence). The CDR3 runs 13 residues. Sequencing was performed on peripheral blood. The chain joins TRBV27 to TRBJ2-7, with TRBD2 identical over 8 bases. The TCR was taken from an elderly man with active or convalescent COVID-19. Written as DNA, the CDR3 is TGTGCCAGCAGTTTCGGGACTAGGGGGGTTAAGTACTTC. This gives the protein CASSFGTRGVKYF.